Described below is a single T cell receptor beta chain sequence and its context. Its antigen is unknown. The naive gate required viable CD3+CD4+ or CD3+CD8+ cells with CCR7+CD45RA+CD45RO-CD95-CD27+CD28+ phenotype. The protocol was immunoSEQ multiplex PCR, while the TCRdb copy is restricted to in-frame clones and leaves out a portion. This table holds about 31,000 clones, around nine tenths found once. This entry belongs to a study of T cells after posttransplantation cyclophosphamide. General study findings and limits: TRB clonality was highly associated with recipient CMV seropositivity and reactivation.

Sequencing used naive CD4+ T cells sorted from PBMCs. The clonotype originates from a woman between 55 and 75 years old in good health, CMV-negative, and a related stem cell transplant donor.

CDR3 loop: CASSLAGGGEKLFF. Written as DNA, the CDR3 is TGTGCCAGCAGCTTAGCGGGCGGAGGAGAAAAACTGTTTTTT. J is TRBJ1-4 and V is TRBV7-9; D gene uncertain. Germline CDR1 SEHNR, CDR2 FQNEAQ (reference sequence). This CDR3 comprises 14 residues. Trimming left V 0 bases short and J 8 bases short, with 10 bases between.